Listed here are 16 T cell receptor beta chains from one sample, sequenced in a study of shared clonotypes between healthy human individuals. Here immunoSEQ multiplex PCR was the method, and the copy in TCRdb shows in-frame clones only, minus some. Among around 1,000,000 clones listed, about 72% were seen once. Sequencing was done on a sample of memory CD4+ T cells from PBMCs. Subset noted: CD45RA-negative fraction. The source is a man between 18 and 35 years old in good health. Some clones in this sample may be carry-over from other donors' samples.

With respect to this clone: One end of the junction fails to match germline, which may point to a read error. This sequence joins TRBV10-3 and TRBJ1-3; tentative D call: TRBD1 (5 bases). The CDR3 runs 15 residues. CDR1 is ENHRY and CDR2 is SYGVKD in the germline V gene. CDR3 nucleotide sequence: TGTGCCATCAGTGAGTCCGGTCCCCAGACAGCAGAGCGGCATTTT. It translates to CAISESGPQTAERHF.

The gene calls are TRBV6-1 and TRBJ1-1; a weak D match, TRBD1 (5 bases). The CDR3 extends over 13 amino acids. Germline V gives CDR1 MNHNS, CDR2 SASEGT. V was shortened by 5 bases and J by 4 bases, with 11 bases between the two germline ends. The CDR3 reads CASSTAGSTEAFF. The CDR3 DNA sequence: TGTGCCAGCAGTACCGCAGGGTCCACTGAAGCTTTCTTT.

This rearrangement joins TRBV5-1 to TRBJ1-4; tentative D call: TRBD1 (5 bases). Germline V gene sequence: CDR1 SGHRS, CDR2 YFSETQ. This CDR3 comprises 15 residues. V gave up 4 bases and J gave up 2 bases, with 12 bases separating them. The CDR3 sequence: CASSPAGHTNEKLFF. DNA for the CDR3: TGCGCCAGCAGCCCGGCGGGGCACACTAATGAAAAACTGTTTTTT. Drawing the rest from reference TRBV5-1 and TRBJ1-4, the complete variable domain is KAGVTQTPRYLIKTRGQQVTLSCSPISGHRSVSWYQQTPGQGLQFLFEYFSETQRNKGNFPGRFSGRQFSNSRSEMNVSTLELGDSALYLCASSPAGHTNEKLFFGSGTQLSVL.

The chain recombines TRBV7-2 with TRBJ2-7; 12 bases map to TRBD1. Trimming removed 1 base from V and 7 bases from J; junction bases left unmatched: 11. This CDR3 has 17 amino acids. Germline loops: CDR1 SGHTA, CDR2 FQGNSA. The CDR3 nucleotides are TGTGCCAGCAGCTTAGTTGGGGCGGGACAGGGGGCGCGGGAGCAGTACTTC. Translation: CASSLVGAGQGAREQYF.

V gene TRBV6-6 combines with J gene TRBJ1-3; D not certain. The germline V gene encodes CDR1 MNHNY and CDR2 SVGAGI (reference sequence). This CDR3 is 16 amino acids long. V was cut by 3 bases and J by 0 bases, with 12 bases left in between. The CDR3 loop reads CASSYRPTSSGNTIYF. CDR3 nucleotide sequence: TGTGCCAGCAGTTATCGACCCACGAGCTCTGGAAACACCATATATTTT.

This chain links TRBV5-1 with TRBJ1-1; no clear D gene. The germline V and J ends were trimmed by 4 bases and 4 bases, with 14 bases remaining between them. Looked up from germline, CDR1 is SGHRS and CDR2 is YFSETQ. The length of the CDR3 is 14 residues. The CDR3 coding sequence is TGCGCCAGCAGCGGCCTCGGACGGGGCACTGAAGCTTTCTTT. Its protein product is CASSGLGRGTEAFF.

This clone appeared a single time. V gene TRBV29-1 combines with J gene TRBJ2-1; no definite D call. Trimming took off 7 bases at V and 5 bases at J, with 12 bases between the two ends. From germline, CDR1 is SQVTM and CDR2 ANQGSEA. The CDR3 is 12 amino acids. CDR3 amino acids: CSGYWRNNEQFF. Written as DNA, the CDR3 is TGCAGCGGTTACTGGAGAAACAATGAGCAGTTCTTC.

V usage is TRBV28 and J usage is TRBJ1-2, with unresolved D. Per germline, CDR1 MDHEN and CDR2 SYDVKM. Trimming shortened V by 4 bases and J by 9 bases, and 18 bases separated the two germline ends. This CDR3 has 14 residues. The CDR3 DNA reads TGTGCCAGCAGTTCCACGGACCTCCCTTCTCGCTACACCTTC. Protein sequence: CASSSTDLPSRYTF.

A word on this clone: Other DNA sequences of this sample code for an identical CDR3. CDR3 amino acids: CASSRDRFTYEQYF. The CDR3, as DNA: TGTGCCAGCAGTCGCGACAGGTTTACCTACGAGCAGTACTTC. V usage is TRBV7-2 and J usage is TRBJ2-7, with D maybe TRBD1 (6 bases). The germline V gene has CDR1 SGHTA and CDR2 FQGNSA. Trimming left V 6 bases short and J 2 bases short, with 14 bases between. This CDR3 comprises 14 residues.

V is TRBV2 and J is TRBJ2-1, with 7 positions matching TRBD1. V trimming: 5 bases; J trimming: 2 bases; junction bases outside the gene matches: 9. The length of the CDR3 is 16 residues. Germline assignment: CDR1 SNHLY and CDR2 FYNNEI. The CDR3 region has the DNA TGTGCCAGCAGTCGTCCCCCGACAGGGCCCTACAATGAGCAGTTCTTC. This translates into CASSRPPTGPYNEQFF.

The CDR3 sequence is CASSLLGRDTDTQYF. The CDR3, as DNA: TGTGCCAGCAGCTTGTTAGGCAGAGACACAGATACGCAGTATTTT. The chain joins TRBV5-6 to TRBJ2-3; no definite D call. The germline gives CDR1 SGHDT, CDR2 YYEEEE. V was clipped by 1 base and J by 2 bases, with 11 bases between them. CDR3 length: 15 residues.

This chain connects TRBV11-2 to TRBJ2-2, with TRBD2 matching 8 bases. V lost 5 bases, J lost 0 bases, and 14 bases stayed unmatched. This CDR3 region has 19 residues. Looked up from germline, CDR1 is SGHAT and CDR2 is FQNNGV. CDR3 coding DNA: TGTGCCAGCAGCCGTCTTGGGGCTAGCGGGCTCTCGAACACCGGGGAGCTGTTTTTT. Protein product: CASSRLGASGLSNTGELFF.

This sequence joins TRBV5-4 and TRBJ2-1; 7 positions agree with TRBD1. CDR3 length: 15 amino acids. The germline CDR1 and CDR2 sequences are SGHNT and YYREEE (reference sequence). With 2 bases clipped from V and 1 base from J, the junction kept 3 bases outside the gene matches. The DNA of the CDR3 is TGTGCCAGCAGCTTACAGGGGTGGTCCTACAATGAGCAGTTCTTC. This sequence encodes CASSLQGWSYNEQFF.

The genes are TRBV29-1 and TRBJ2-4; 7 bases map to TRBD2. Germline CDR1 is SQVTM and CDR2 is ANQGSEA. The CDR3 loop spans 14 amino acids. The V gene end was trimmed by 6 bases and the J gene end by 7 bases; junction bases not matched to a gene: 12. The CDR3 spells CSVLPQRGSNIQYF. The CDR3 bases are TGCAGCGTACTACCTCAGCGGGGATCGAACATTCAGTACTTC.

This clone was seen a handful of times. The rearrangement joins TRBV27 to TRBJ1-1; TRBD1 matches 8 bases. The germline V gene has CDR1 MNHEY and CDR2 SMNVEV (reference sequence). The CDR3 has 14 amino acids. Losses at the gene ends were 5 bases for V and 8 bases for J; bases not matched to a gene: 10. The CDR3 region is CASSGQGIRTEAFF. The CDR3 nucleotides read TGTGCCAGCAGTGGACAGGGAATCCGGACCGAAGCTTTCTTT.

The J gene is TRBJ2-7, the V gene TRBV2; D gene uncertain. Germline lookup yields CDR1 SNHLY and CDR2 FYNNEI. The length of the CDR3 is 13 residues. Trimming took off 1 base at V and 3 bases at J, with 7 bases between the two ends. CDR3 sequence (DNA): TGTGCCAGCAGTGAAGTGCAAAGCTACGAGCAGTACTTC. This codes for CASSEVQSYEQYF.